These 16 T cell receptor beta chains were all obtained from the same sample, sequenced in a study of blood T cell repertoires in COVID-19. Repertoires were generated with immunoSEQ multiplex PCR, while TCRdb's copy carries only in-frame clones and drops some. The sample carries 110,000 or so clones, roughly 80% recorded once. Sequences were obtained from peripheral blood. These receptor sequences come from a human donor in a cohort sampled during active or convalescent COVID-19.

CDR3 residues: CASSYGQGVYTEAFF. Here the CDR3 DNA reads TGTGCCAGTAGCTACGGACAGGGGGTTTATACTGAAGCTTTCTTT. The V gene is TRBV19, the J gene TRBJ1-1; the match to TRBD1 covers 10 bases. Germline-derived CDR1 and CDR2 are LNHDA and SQIVND (reference sequence). V gave up 6 bases and J gave up 5 bases; unmatched junction bases: 9. CDR3 length: 15 amino acids.

The J gene is TRBJ1-6, the V gene TRBV5-6, with 8 bases identical to TRBD1. V trimming: 1 base; J trimming: 8 bases; junction bases outside the gene matches: 5. Germline loops: CDR1 SGHDT, CDR2 YYEEEE. The CDR3 loop spans 15 amino acids. CDR3 amino acids: CASSLTGQGDSPLHF. The CDR3 nucleotides are TGTGCCAGCAGCTTGACCGGACAGGGTGATTCACCCCTCCACTTT.

The chain combines TRBV27 with TRBJ1-2, with a weak D call TRBD1 (6 bases). The germline CDR1 and CDR2 sequences are MNHEY and SMNVEV (reference sequence). The CDR3 totals 15 residues. Trimming pared 0 bases from V and 8 bases from J, leaving 16 bases between. CDR3 DNA sequence: TGTGCCAGCAGTTTATCGGGGTGGGCAGGGGAGGGCTACACCTTC. Translated: CASSLSGWAGEGYTF.

The chain couples TRBV4-3 to TRBJ1-1; D gene ambiguous. The CDR3 runs 15 residues. V lost 0 bases to trimming and J lost 4 bases, with 12 bases between them. Germline V CDR1 and CDR2: LGHNA, YSLEER. The CDR3 region is CASSQDRWRLTEAFF. The DNA of the CDR3 is TGCGCCAGCAGCCAAGATAGGTGGCGACTCACTGAAGCTTTCTTT.

The chain joins TRBV6-1 to TRBJ1-1; D ambiguous. The length of the CDR3 is 15 residues. Germline values: CDR1 MNHNS, CDR2 SASEGT. The ends were cut back, 0 bases at V and 5 bases at J, with 13 bases in the middle. CDR3 DNA: TGTGCCAGCAGTGAAGCGCCGGGTAGTGGTACTGAAGCTTTCTTT. It translates to CASSEAPGSGTEAFF.

The chain joins TRBV19 to TRBJ2-7, with 11 bases identical to TRBD2. The trim removed 6 bases at V and 0 bases at J, leaving 7 bases unmatched. Per germline, CDR1 LNHDA and CDR2 SQIVND (reference sequence). CDR3 length equals 16 residues. Written as DNA, the CDR3 is TGTGCCAGTAGCAATCCTAGCGGGAGGCACTCCTACGAGCAGTACTTC. This encodes CASSNPSGRHSYEQYF. The full variable domain, its missing parts supplied by reference TRBV19 and TRBJ2-7, is DGGITQSPKYLFRKEGQNVTLSCEQNLNHDAMYWYRQDPGQGLRLIYYSQIVNDFQKGDIAEGYSVSREKKESFPLTVTSAQKNPTAFYLCASSNPSGRHSYEQYFGPGTRLTVT.

Only one count was recorded for this clone. The rearrangement joins TRBV28 to TRBJ2-3; 12 bases map to TRBD2. CDR3 length: 15 residues. Germline CDR1 reads MDHEN; CDR2 reads SYDVKM. V gave up 6 bases and J gave up 2 bases; unmatched junction bases: 3. CDR3 residues: CASRPSGRATDTQYF. CDR3 bases: TGTGCCAGCAGACCTAGCGGGAGGGCCACAGATACGCAGTATTTT.

The V gene is TRBV28, the J gene TRBJ2-5, with D possibly being TRBD2 (6 bases). Germline loops: CDR1 MDHEN, CDR2 SYDVKM. This CDR3 region has 15 residues. Trimming stripped 5 bases from V and 2 bases from J, with 15 bases between. The CDR3 sequence is CASSPRLSGQETQYF. The CDR3 DNA reads as TGTGCCAGCAGTCCGCGGTTGAGCGGGCAAGAGACCCAGTACTTC.

The rearrangement uses TRBV3-1 (or the pseudogene TRBV3-2) and TRBJ1-1, with TRBD1 matching 8 bases. V gave up 3 bases and J gave up 5 bases; unmatched junction bases: 5. The CDR3 has 14 amino acids. CDR1 is LGHDT and CDR2 is YNNKEL in the germline V gene (reference sequence). This CDR3 reads CASSHARGPTEAFF. The DNA of the CDR3 is TGTGCCAGCAGCCACGCCAGGGGGCCGACTGAAGCTTTCTTT.

The table lists this clone with many counts. The chain combines TRBV19 with TRBJ2-1; TRBD2 is a possible D gene (5 bases). V dropped 1 base and J dropped 10 bases, with 11 bases sitting between them. This CDR3 comprises 13 residues. Germline lookup yields CDR1 LNHDA and CDR2 SQIVND (reference sequence). CDR3 nucleotide sequence: TGTGCCAGTAGTATAGTGTCAGCGGTCGAGCAGTTCTTC. Its protein is CASSIVSAVEQFF.

This chain uses TRBV18 with TRBJ1-5, with D hard to call. CDR3 length equals 13 residues. Germline lookup yields CDR1 KGHSH and CDR2 LQKENI. The germline V and J ends were trimmed by 4 bases and 4 bases, with 8 bases remaining between them. In nucleotides, the CDR3 is TGTGCCAGCTCACTAAGTGAGAATCAGCCCCAGCATTTT. Translation gives CASSLSENQPQHF.

The chain is built from TRBV3-1 (or the pseudogene TRBV3-2) and TRBJ1-2; 12 bases map to TRBD1. J was trimmed by 5 bases and V by 3 bases; bases with no gene match: 7. This CDR3 spans 16 amino acids. CDR1 is LGHDT and CDR2 is YNNKEL in the germline V gene (reference sequence). CDR3 sequence reads: CASSHTGQGARYGYTF. The DNA for the CDR3 is TGTGCCAGCAGCCACACGGGACAGGGGGCTCGGTATGGCTACACCTTC.

The rearrangement links TRBV6-5 to TRBJ1-2, with TRBD1 identical over 7 bases. The J segment lost 1 base and the V segment lost 2 bases, leaving 7 bases of the junction unmatched. Germline lookup yields CDR1 MNHEY and CDR2 SVGAGI. There are 16 residues in the CDR3. The CDR3 here is CASSYRTGVLNYGYTF. The CDR3 coding sequence is TGTGCCAGCAGTTACCGCACAGGGGTCCTTAACTATGGCTACACCTTC.

The rearrangement uses TRBV28 and TRBJ2-7; 12 bases align to TRBD2. Germline V gene data show CDR1 as MDHEN and CDR2 as SYDVKM. This CDR3 is 15 amino acids long. Losses at the gene ends were 5 bases for V and 6 bases for J; bases not matched to a gene: 8. CDR3 nucleotide sequence: TGTGCCAGCAGTCCCCCGACTAGCGGGAGTCTCGAGCAGTACTTC. It yields the protein CASSPPTSGSLEQYF.

The CDR3 DNA is TGCGCCAGCAGCCAAGATTATTGGGGAGGAATGAGCACAGATACGCAGTATTTT. Translation gives CASSQDYWGGMSTDTQYF. The chain is built from TRBV4-3 and TRBJ2-3, with D perhaps matching TRBD2 (6 bases). Trimming shortened V by 0 bases and J by 0 bases, and 16 bases separated the two germline ends. The CDR3 is 18 residues long. Germline CDR1 reads LGHNA; CDR2 reads YSLEER.

This clone was seen once. This chain joins TRBV7-8 and TRBJ2-2; 7 positions match TRBD1. The V gene end was trimmed by 5 bases and the J gene end by 5 bases; junction bases not matched to a gene: 8. The CDR3 extends over 15 amino acids. Germline V gene data show CDR1 as SGHVS and CDR2 as FQNEAQ. The CDR3 coding sequence is TGTGCCAGCAGCCCGGGACAGCACCCTACCGGGGAGCTGTTTTTT. Encoded protein: CASSPGQHPTGELFF.